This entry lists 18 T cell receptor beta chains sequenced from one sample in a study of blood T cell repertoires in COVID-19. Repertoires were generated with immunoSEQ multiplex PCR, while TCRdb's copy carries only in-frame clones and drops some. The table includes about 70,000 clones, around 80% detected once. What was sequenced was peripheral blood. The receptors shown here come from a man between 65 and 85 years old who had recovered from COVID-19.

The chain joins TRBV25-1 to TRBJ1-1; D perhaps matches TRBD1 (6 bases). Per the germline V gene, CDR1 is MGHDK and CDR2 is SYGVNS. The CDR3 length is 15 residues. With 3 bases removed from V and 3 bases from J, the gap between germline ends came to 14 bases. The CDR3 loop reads CASSDWTVKDTEAFF. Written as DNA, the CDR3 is TGTGCCAGCAGTGACTGGACAGTGAAGGACACTGAAGCTTTCTTT.

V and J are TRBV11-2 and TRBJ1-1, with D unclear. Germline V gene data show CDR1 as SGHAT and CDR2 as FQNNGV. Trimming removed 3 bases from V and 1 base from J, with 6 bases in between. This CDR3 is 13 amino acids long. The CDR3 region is CASSFGGNTEAFF. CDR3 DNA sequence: TGTGCCAGCAGCTTCGGCGGGAACACTGAAGCTTTCTTT.

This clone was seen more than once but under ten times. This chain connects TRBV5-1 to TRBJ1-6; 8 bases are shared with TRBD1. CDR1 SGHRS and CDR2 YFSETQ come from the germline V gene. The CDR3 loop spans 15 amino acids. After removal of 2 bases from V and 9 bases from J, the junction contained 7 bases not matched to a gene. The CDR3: CASSFETGDRSPLHF. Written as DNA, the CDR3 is TGCGCCAGCAGCTTTGAGACAGGGGACCGTTCACCCCTCCACTTT.

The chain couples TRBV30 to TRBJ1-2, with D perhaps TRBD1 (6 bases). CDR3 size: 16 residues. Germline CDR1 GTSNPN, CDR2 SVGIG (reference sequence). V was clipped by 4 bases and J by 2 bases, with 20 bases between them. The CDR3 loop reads CAWKQKGPGENYGYTF. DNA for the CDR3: TGTGCCTGGAAGCAAAAAGGCCCAGGGGAAAACTATGGCTACACCTTC.

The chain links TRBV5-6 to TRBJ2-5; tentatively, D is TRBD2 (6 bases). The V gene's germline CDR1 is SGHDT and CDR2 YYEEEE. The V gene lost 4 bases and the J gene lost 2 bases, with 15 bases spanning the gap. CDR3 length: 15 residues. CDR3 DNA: TGTGCCAGCAGCAACAACCGGGACTCTCAAGAGACCCAGTACTTC. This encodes CASSNNRDSQETQYF.

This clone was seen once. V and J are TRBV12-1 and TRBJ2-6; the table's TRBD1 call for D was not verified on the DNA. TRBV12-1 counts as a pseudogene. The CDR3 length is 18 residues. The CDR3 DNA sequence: TGTGCCAGCAGCCCCGCCAGGGGAACGAGCTCTGGGGCCAACGTCCTGACTTTC. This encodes CASSPARGTSSGANVLTF.

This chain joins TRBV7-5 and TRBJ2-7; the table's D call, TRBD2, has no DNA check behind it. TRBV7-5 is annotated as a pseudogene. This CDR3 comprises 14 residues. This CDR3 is CVRSLDDGGPEQYF. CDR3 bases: TGTGTCAGAAGCTTAGACGACGGGGGGCCCGAGCAGTACTTC.

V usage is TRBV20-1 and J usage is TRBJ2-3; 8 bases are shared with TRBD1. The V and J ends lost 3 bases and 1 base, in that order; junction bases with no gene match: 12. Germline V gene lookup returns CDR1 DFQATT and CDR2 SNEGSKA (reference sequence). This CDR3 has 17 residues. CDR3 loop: CSASGLDRGGGTDTQYF. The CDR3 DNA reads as TGCAGTGCTAGTGGGCTTGACAGGGGAGGTGGCACAGATACGCAGTATTTT.

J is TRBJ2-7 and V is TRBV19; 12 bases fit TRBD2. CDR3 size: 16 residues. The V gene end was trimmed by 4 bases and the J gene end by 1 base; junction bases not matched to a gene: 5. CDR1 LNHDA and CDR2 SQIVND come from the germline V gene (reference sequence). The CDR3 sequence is CASSRWTSGKSYEQYF. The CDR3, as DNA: TGTGCCAGTAGTAGATGGACTAGCGGGAAGTCCTACGAGCAGTACTTC.

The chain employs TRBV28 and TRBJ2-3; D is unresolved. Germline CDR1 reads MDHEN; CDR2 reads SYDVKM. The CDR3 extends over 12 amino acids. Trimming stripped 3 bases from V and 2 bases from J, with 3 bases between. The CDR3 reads CASSFNTDTQYF. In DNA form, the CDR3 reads TGTGCCAGCAGTTTTAACACAGATACGCAGTATTTT.

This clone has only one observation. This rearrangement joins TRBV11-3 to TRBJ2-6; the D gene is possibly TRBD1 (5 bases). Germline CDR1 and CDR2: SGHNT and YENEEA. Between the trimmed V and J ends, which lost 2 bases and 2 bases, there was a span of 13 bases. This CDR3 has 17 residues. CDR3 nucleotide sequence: TGTGCCAGCAGCTTAACGACAGTAGATACTGGGGCCAACGTCCTGACTTTC. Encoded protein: CASSLTTVDTGANVLTF.

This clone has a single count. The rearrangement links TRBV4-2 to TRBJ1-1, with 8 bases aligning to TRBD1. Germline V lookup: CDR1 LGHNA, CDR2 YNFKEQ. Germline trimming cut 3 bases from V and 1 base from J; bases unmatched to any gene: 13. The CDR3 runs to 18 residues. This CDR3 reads CASSHPQGVLGSNTEAFF. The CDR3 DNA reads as TGTGCCAGCAGCCACCCACAGGGGGTACTTGGTTCGAACACTGAAGCTTTCTTT.

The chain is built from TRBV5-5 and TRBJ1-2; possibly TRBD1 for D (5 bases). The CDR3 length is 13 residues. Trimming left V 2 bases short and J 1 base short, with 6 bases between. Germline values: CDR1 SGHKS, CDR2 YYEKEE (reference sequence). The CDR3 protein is CASSFDSNYGYTF. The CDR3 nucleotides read TGTGCCAGCAGCTTCGACAGTAACTATGGCTACACCTTC.

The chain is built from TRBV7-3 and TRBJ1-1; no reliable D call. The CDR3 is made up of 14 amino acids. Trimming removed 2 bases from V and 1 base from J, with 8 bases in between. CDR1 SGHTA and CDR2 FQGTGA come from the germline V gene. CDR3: CASSLGQQNTEAFF. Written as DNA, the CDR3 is TGTGCCAGCAGCTTAGGGCAGCAGAACACTGAAGCTTTCTTT.

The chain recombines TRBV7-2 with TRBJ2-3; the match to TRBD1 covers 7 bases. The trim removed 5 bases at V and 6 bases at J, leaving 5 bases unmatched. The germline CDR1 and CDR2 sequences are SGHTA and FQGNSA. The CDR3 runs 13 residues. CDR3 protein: CASSTGQVDTQYF. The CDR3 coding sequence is TGTGCCAGCAGCACCGGACAGGTGGATACGCAGTATTTT.

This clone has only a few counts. CDR3 residues: CASSPHTSGGSNQYF. DNA of the CDR3: TGTGCCAGTAGTCCCCATACTAGCGGGGGTAGTAACCAGTACTTC. The rearrangement uses TRBV19 and TRBJ2-5; TRBD2 aligns across 11 bases. Germline V gene sequence: CDR1 LNHDA, CDR2 SQIVND (reference sequence). V lost 5 bases, J lost 10 bases, and 12 bases stayed unmatched. The CDR3 is made up of 15 amino acids.

CDR3 coding DNA: TGTGCCAGCAGTGTACAGGGGGACCTGGCCAAAAACATTCAGTACTTC. This sequence encodes CASSVQGDLAKNIQYF. The chain employs TRBV7-2 and TRBJ2-4; 8 nucleotides line up with TRBD1. Germline loops: CDR1 SGHTA, CDR2 FQGNSA. Trimming cost V 6 bases and J 1 base; bases outside gene matches: 8. The CDR3 runs 16 residues.

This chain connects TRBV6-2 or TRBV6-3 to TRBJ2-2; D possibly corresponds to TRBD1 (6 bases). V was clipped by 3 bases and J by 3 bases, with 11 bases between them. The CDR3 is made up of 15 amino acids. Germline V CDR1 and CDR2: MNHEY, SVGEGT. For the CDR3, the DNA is TGTGCCAGCAGTTATGTACAGGGCTACACCGGGGAGCTGTTTTTT. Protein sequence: CASSYVQGYTGELFF.